The 9 T cell receptor beta chains below were found in one sample sequenced in a study of patients and donors after allogeneic stem cell transplantation. TCRdb used MiXCR to reprocess the RT-PCR reads, holding one entry per CDR3 protein. The sample includes roughly 140,000 distinct CDR3 sequences, 37% of them seen just once. The sample consisted of blood, either unsorted or a sorted T cell fraction (not recorded which). Receptors originate from a human donor who was either an allogeneic HSCT recipient or a stem cell or donor lymphocyte infusion donor (not recorded which). It is not recorded whose cells these are; they may come from a transplant donor.

V and J are TRBV20-1 and TRBJ2-1; possibly TRBD2 for D (6 bases). This CDR3 comprises 13 residues. Germline CDR1 and CDR2: DFQATT and SNEGSKA (reference sequence). V lost 3 bases and J lost 5, with 11 bases in between. In nucleotides, the CDR3 is TGCAGTGCTAGGGGGGGACCCAACAATGAGCAGTTCTTC. Encoded protein: CSARGGPNNEQFF.

This clonotype appeared a single time. The chain employs TRBV25-1 and TRBJ1-6; D is unclear. Between the trimmed V and J ends, which lost 3 bases and 14 bases, there was a span of 8 bases. The CDR3 has 11 residues. Germline values: CDR1 MGHDK, CDR2 SYGVNS. CDR3 residues: CASSEGFALHF. The CDR3, as DNA: TGTGCCAGCAGTGAGGGCTTTGCCCTCCACTTT.

This clonotype was recorded a few times. The chain uses TRBV12-3 or TRBV12-4 and TRBJ1-5; D unclear. There are 14 residues in the CDR3. Trimming removed 0 bases at V and 5 bases at J, with 8 bases between. Here the CDR3 reads CASSLASHYQPQHF. CDR3 sequence (DNA): TGTGCCAGCAGTTTAGCGAGTCATTATCAGCCCCAGCATTTT.

This clonotype was detected only a few times. The chain links TRBV7-2 to TRBJ1-2, with a possible D match to TRBD1 (5 bases). CDR1 and CDR2 (germline): SGHTA, FQGNSA. V gave up 5 bases and J gave up 3 bases, with 13 bases separating them. This CDR3 is built from 14 residues. CDR3 sequence reads: CASSPTGGDYGYTF. As DNA, the CDR3 is TGTGCCAGCAGCCCGACGGGGGGTGACTATGGCTACACCTTC.

The gene calls are TRBV10-3 and TRBJ2-3, with 8 bases aligning to TRBD1. V lost 9 bases to trimming and J lost 3 bases; unmatched junction nucleotides: 11. Germline assignment: CDR1 ENHRY and CDR2 SYGVKD. The CDR3 totals 15 residues. CDR3 residues: CAITPGRGQTDTQYF. The CDR3 nucleotides read TGTGCCATTACCCCCGGCAGGGGGCAAACAGATACGCAGTATTTT.

The genes are TRBV7-9 and TRBJ2-1; 12 bases map to TRBD2. CDR3 length: 16 residues. CDR1 and CDR2 (germline): SEHNR, FQNEAQ (reference sequence). J was trimmed by 8 bases and V by 0 bases; bases with no gene match: 5. The CDR3 is CASSLAASGGADEQFF. The CDR3 DNA reads TGTGCCAGCAGCTTAGCGGCTAGCGGGGGGGCCGATGAGCAGTTCTTC.

This clonotype turned up a few times. The CDR3 DNA reads as TGTGCCAGCAGCCTTACGAGCTCCTATAATTCACCCCTCCACTTT. It encodes CASSLTSSYNSPLHF. V gene TRBV7-6 combines with J gene TRBJ1-6; no clear D gene. The ends were cut back, 5 bases at V and 0 bases at J, with 8 bases in the middle. The CDR3 has 15 amino acids. Germline CDR1 and CDR2: SGHVS and FNYEAQ. Together with reference TRBV7-6 and TRBJ1-6, the CDR3 gives the full variable domain: GAGVSQSPRYKVTKRGQDVALRCDPISGHVSLYWYRQALGQGPEFLTYFNYEAQQDKSGLPNDRFSAERPEGSISTLTIQRTEQRDSAMYRCASSLTSSYNSPLHFGNGTRLTVT.

This clonotype was detected only a few times. The chain combines TRBV7-2 with TRBJ1-2, with D perhaps TRBD1 (5 bases). This CDR3 contains 16 residues. Germline CDR1 SGHTA, CDR2 FQGNSA. V lost 5 bases to trimming and J lost 6 bases, with 22 bases between them. The CDR3 DNA reads TGTGCCAGCAGCCCGGCCGTGCAGGGTAGAGTGGATGGCTACACCTTC. This translates into CASSPAVQGRVDGYTF.

This clonotype was found many times. V gene TRBV12-3 or TRBV12-4 combines with J gene TRBJ2-3; no firm D call. The CDR3 has 11 amino acids. Trimming shortened V by 8 bases and J by 3 bases, and 6 bases separated the two germline ends. CDR3: CASSWTDTQYF. CDR3 DNA: TGTGCCAGCTCCTGGACAGATACGCAGTATTTT.